The 13 T cell receptor beta chains listed next were all sequenced from one sample in a study of blood T cell repertoires in COVID-19. Measured with immunoSEQ multiplex PCR; TCRdb has only the in-frame clones, and not every one. This table has 360,000 or so clones, 85% to 90% appearing once. Source material: PBMCs or T cells enriched from blood (not recorded which). The source is a woman between 25 and 40 years old who had recovered from COVID-19.

The V and J genes are TRBV30 and TRBJ1-3, with 7 bases that match TRBD1. V was pared by 2 bases and J by 0 bases, with 4 bases of the junction left unmatched. The CDR3 spans 15 residues. CDR1 is GTSNPN, CDR2 SVGIG, per germline (reference sequence). The CDR3 region is CAWSWDSLSGNTIYF. The CDR3 region has the DNA TGTGCCTGGAGTTGGGACAGCCTCTCTGGAAACACCATATATTTT. Full variable domain (outside the CDR3, taken from reference TRBV30 and TRBJ1-3): SQTIHQWPATLVQPVGSPLSLECTVEGTSNPNLYWYRQAAGRGLQLLFYSVGIGQISSEVPQNLSASRPQDRQFILSSKKLLLSDSGFYLCAWSWDSLSGNTIYFGEGSWLTVV.

The chain joins TRBV19 to TRBJ1-6; 8 bases map to TRBD1. Per germline, CDR1 LNHDA and CDR2 SQIVND (reference sequence). The CDR3 loop spans 14 amino acids. The V gene end was trimmed by 5 bases and the J gene end by 6 bases; junction bases not matched to a gene: 3. CDR3 nucleotide sequence: TGTGCCAGTAGTGAACAGGGGGTTAATTCACCCCTCCACTTT. It yields the protein CASSEQGVNSPLHF.

The V call is TRBV25-1, the J call TRBJ2-7, with D possibly TRBD1 on 7 matching bases. Germline CDR1 reads MGHDK; CDR2 reads SYGVNS. The CDR3 is 13 residues long. Between the trimmed V and J ends, which lost 5 bases and 4 bases, there was a span of 12 bases. In DNA, the CDR3 is TGTGCCAGCAGTCGGGCAGGGGGGTACGAGCAGTACTTC. Its translation: CASSRAGGYEQYF.

The genes are TRBV7-9 and TRBJ2-1; TRBD2 matches 13 bases. V shed 2 bases and J 4 bases; nucleotides not matched to a gene: 11. CDR3 length equals 19 residues. Germline V gives CDR1 SEHNR, CDR2 FQNEAQ (reference sequence). DNA for the CDR3: TGTGCCAGCAGCTTAAGGACCACTAGCGGGAGGGTTTATTACAATGAGCAGTTCTTC. As protein: CASSLRTTSGRVYYNEQFF. Complete variable domain (other parts from reference TRBV7-9 and TRBJ2-1): DTGVSQNPRHKITKRGQNVTFRCDPISEHNRLYWYRQTLGQGPEFLTYFQNEAQLEKSRLLSDRFSAERPKGSFSTLEIQRTEQGDSAMYLCASSLRTTSGRVYYNEQFFGPGTRLTVL.

V is TRBV6-4 and J is TRBJ1-2, with a possible D match to TRBD1 (5 bases). Per the germline V gene, CDR1 is MRHNA and CDR2 is SNTAGT. V was clipped by 7 bases and J by 0 bases, with 15 bases between them. CDR3 length equals 15 residues. In DNA form, the CDR3 reads TGTGCCAGCAAGTTTCAGGGAACTACTAACTATGGCTACACCTTC. Translating it yields CASKFQGTTNYGYTF.

This rearrangement joins TRBV5-5 to TRBJ1-1, with 8 bases identical to TRBD1. Germline CDR1 and CDR2: SGHKS and YYEKEE (reference sequence). This CDR3 contains 15 residues. The V and J ends lost 0 bases and 3 bases, in that order; junction bases with no gene match: 4. In nucleotides, the CDR3 is TGTGCCAGCAGCTTGGTTACAGGGGGTTACACTGAAGCTTTCTTT. It translates to CASSLVTGGYTEAFF.

The chain is built from TRBV6-2 or TRBV6-3 and TRBJ2-1; tentative D call: TRBD1 (5 bases). Trimming left V 0 bases short and J 9 bases short, with 9 bases between. Germline V CDR1 and CDR2: MNHEY, SVGEGT. The CDR3 loop spans 13 amino acids. This CDR3 reads CASSYSTGTEQFF. As DNA, the CDR3 is TGTGCCAGCAGTTACTCAACAGGTACTGAGCAGTTCTTC.

This clone was detected once. The chain uses TRBV5-6 and TRBJ2-7, with D maybe TRBD1 (5 bases). Germline assignment: CDR1 SGHDT and CDR2 YYEEEE. The CDR3 consists of 13 residues. Between the trimmed V and J ends, which lost 0 bases and 2 bases, there was a span of 6 bases. CDR3 protein: CASSLGTTYEQYF. Written as DNA, the CDR3 is TGTGCCAGCAGCTTGGGGACAACCTACGAGCAGTACTTC.

The V call is TRBV18, the J call TRBJ2-2, with 7 nucleotides matching TRBD1. Germline V gene data show CDR1 as KGHSH and CDR2 as LQKENI. Unmatched junction bases numbered 8, after V lost 6 bases and J lost 4 bases. The CDR3 loop spans 15 amino acids. The CDR3, as DNA: TGTGCCAGCTCCCCCATAGGACAGGTCACCGGGGAGCTGTTTTTT. This gives the protein CASSPIGQVTGELFF.

This rearrangement joins TRBV7-8 to TRBJ2-7, with 11 bases fitting TRBD2. CDR1 and CDR2 (germline): SGHVS, FQNEAQ. V gave up 2 bases and J gave up 0 bases; unmatched junction bases: 12. The CDR3 runs to 19 residues. The CDR3 sequence: CASSLPTRTSGWGSYEQYF. The CDR3 DNA reads as TGTGCCAGCAGCTTACCGACTAGGACTAGCGGGTGGGGCTCCTACGAGCAGTACTTC.

The chain joins TRBV7-2 to TRBJ2-4, with D unclear. The CDR3 has 16 residues. Deletions cut 3 bases from V and 2 bases from J, with 14 bases between. Germline V gives CDR1 SGHTA, CDR2 FQGNSA. Here the CDR3 reads CASSLAQTTTKNIQYF. The CDR3 DNA follows: TGTGCCAGCAGCTTGGCGCAGACAACCACCAAAAACATTCAGTACTTC.

The J gene is TRBJ1-1, the V gene TRBV5-1, with 9 bases that match TRBD1. The CDR3 runs 15 residues. After removal of 1 base from V and 5 bases from J, the junction contained 6 bases not matched to a gene. In germline, CDR1 is SGHRS, CDR2 YFSETQ. This chain's CDR3 is CASSLLQGAGTEAFF. CDR3 sequence (DNA): TGCGCCAGCAGCTTGCTACAGGGGGCCGGTACTGAAGCTTTCTTT.

The CDR3 protein is CASSTRRDNYNEQFF. CDR3 DNA sequence: TGTGCCAGCTCAACGAGACGGGACAACTACAATGAGCAGTTCTTC. The chain links TRBV18 to TRBJ2-1, with TRBD1 as a possible D gene (6 bases). The CDR3 extends over 15 amino acids. The V end lost 5 bases, the J end lost 3 bases, and 14 bases lay between the germline ends. Germline V gene lookup returns CDR1 KGHSH and CDR2 LQKENI.